One and the same sample provided the 27 T cell receptor beta chains below, sequenced in a study of technical replicates of blood from a handful of donors. Libraries were prepared by immunoSEQ multiplex PCR; TCRdb keeps only in-frame clonotypes and omits some of them. This table holds tens of thousands of clones, about 94% found once. Source material: T cells isolated from PBMCs. The source is a human donor in good health.

The chain uses TRBV25-1 and TRBJ2-7, with 9 positions matching TRBD1. The V gene end was trimmed by 4 bases and the J gene end by 3 bases; junction bases not matched to a gene: 7. This CDR3 contains 15 residues. The germline V gene has CDR1 MGHDK and CDR2 SYGVNS. As DNA, the CDR3 is TGTGCCAGCAGTGGTCCCGGGACAGGGTTCTACGAGCAGTACTTC. It translates to CASSGPGTGFYEQYF.

This chain joins TRBV10-1 and TRBJ1-2; 11 nucleotides match TRBD1. The length of the CDR3 is 16 residues. Trimming cost V 9 bases and J 4 bases; bases outside gene matches: 13. Germline V lookup: CDR1 WNHNN, CDR2 SYGVQD (reference sequence). The DNA for the CDR3 is TGCGCCAGTTTTGGACAGGGGGCGCAGAGGGGCTATGGCTACACCTTC. It encodes CASFGQGAQRGYGYTF.

This clone was seen once. The chain couples TRBV20-1 to TRBJ2-7; maybe TRBD1 (5 bases). V shed 4 bases and J shed 6 bases, with 10 bases lying between them. There are 11 residues in the CDR3. CDR1 is DFQATT, CDR2 SNEGSKA, per germline (reference sequence). CDR3 sequence reads: CSANRGREQYF. CDR3 DNA sequence: TGCAGTGCTAATAGGGGTCGCGAGCAGTACTTC.

The rearrangement links TRBV7-9 to TRBJ1-6; D uncertain. Germline V gives CDR1 SEHNR, CDR2 FQNEAQ (reference sequence). Trimming removed 5 bases at V and 7 bases at J, with 9 bases between. This CDR3 is 13 amino acids long. The CDR3 spells CASSPRQNSPLHF. As DNA, the CDR3 is TGTGCCAGCAGCCCCAGACAAAATTCACCCCTCCACTTT.

The chain joins TRBV9 to TRBJ2-3; 9 positions agree with TRBD2. Germline V gene data show CDR1 as SGDLS and CDR2 as YYNGEE. The CDR3 is made up of 16 amino acids. Losses at the gene ends were 4 bases for V and 6 bases for J; bases not matched to a gene: 12. CDR3 nucleotide sequence: TGTGCCAGCAGCCCCCTATTTGGACTAGCGAGGGATACGCAGTATTTT. It yields the protein CASSPLFGLARDTQYF.

The J gene is TRBJ2-7, the V gene TRBV11-2, with 7 bases matching TRBD1. The CDR3 is 18 amino acids. The germline V gene encodes CDR1 SGHAT and CDR2 FQNNGV. With 3 bases clipped from V and 1 base from J, the junction kept 15 bases outside the gene matches. This CDR3 reads CASSFSGTVNLHSYEQYF. For the CDR3, the DNA is TGTGCCAGCAGCTTCTCCGGGACAGTGAATCTACATTCCTACGAGCAGTACTTC.

The chain uses TRBV6-1 and TRBJ2-7; possibly TRBD2 for D (6 bases). Germline CDR1 reads MNHNS; CDR2 reads SASEGT. The CDR3 is 17 amino acids. V was clipped by 4 bases and J by 2 bases, with 21 bases between them. In DNA, the CDR3 is TGTGCCAGCAGTGGATCCCGGGGGTCTTCACAGCCCTACGAGCAGTACTTC. This translates into CASSGSRGSSQPYEQYF.

The chain has TRBV28 and TRBJ2-7; 9 bases are shared with TRBD1. The germline gives CDR1 MDHEN, CDR2 SYDVKM. CDR3 length equals 16 residues. V shed 6 bases, J shed 2 bases, and the junction held 11 bases outside the gene matches. The CDR3, as DNA: TGTGCCAGCAGCAATTCGGGACAGGGACTTCCCTACGAGCAGTACTTC. This codes for CASSNSGQGLPYEQYF.

The chain carries TRBV7-3 and TRBJ1-1, with 7 bases lining up with TRBD1. The CDR3 sequence is 15 residues long. Per germline, CDR1 SGHTA and CDR2 FQGTGA. V was pared by 5 bases and J by 0 bases, with 6 bases of the junction left unmatched. The CDR3 spells CASSPTGPLNTEAFF. The CDR3 DNA reads TGTGCCAGCAGCCCGACAGGGCCTTTGAACACTGAAGCTTTCTTT.

Concerning this clone itself: The junction and the germline gene differ at one end; a read error may be behind it. The rearrangement links TRBV6-1 to TRBJ2-3, with 11 positions matching TRBD2. Germline CDR1 reads MNHNS; CDR2 reads SASEGT. The CDR3 contains 15 residues. CDR3 in DNA: TGTGCCAGCAGCGAAGGACTAGCGGGTACCTTAAAGCAGTATTTT. Translated, it gives CASSEGLAGTLKQYF.

This chain joins TRBV10-1 and TRBJ2-7, with 8 bases matching TRBD1. Looked up from germline, CDR1 is WNHNN and CDR2 is SYGVQD (reference sequence). CDR3 size: 14 residues. V gave up 4 bases and J gave up 6 bases; unmatched junction bases: 8. This CDR3 reads CASSGEAGGSEQYF. The CDR3 DNA sequence: TGCGCCAGCAGTGGAGAGGCAGGGGGCAGCGAGCAGTACTTC.

This chain links TRBV11-2 with TRBJ2-1; the D gene is possibly TRBD1 (6 bases). Germline CDR1 and CDR2: SGHAT and FQNNGV. CDR3 length: 14 residues. V lost 5 bases, J lost 8 bases, and 16 bases lay in between. The CDR3 DNA sequence: TGTGCCAGCAGCCCTTTTACAGGGTTTGATGAGCAGTTCTTC. Its protein is CASSPFTGFDEQFF.

The chain links TRBV5-1 to TRBJ2-3, with D maybe TRBD1 (6 bases). The germline V gene encodes CDR1 SGHRS and CDR2 YFSETQ. Trimming removed 3 bases from V and 5 bases from J, with 16 bases in between. This CDR3 contains 15 residues. The CDR3: CASSSGQLLRDTQYF. The CDR3 DNA reads TGCGCCAGCAGCTCTGGACAGTTACTCAGAGATACGCAGTATTTT.

The rearrangement uses TRBV6-1 and TRBJ1-5; no firm D call. V lost 2 bases and J lost 7, with 18 bases in between. The V gene's germline CDR1 is MNHNS and CDR2 SASEGT. CDR3 length: 16 residues. The CDR3 nucleotides read TGTGCCAGCAGTGAAAGGTTCGGGGAATCCAGGCAGCCCCAGCATTTT. Protein: CASSERFGESRQPQHF.

The chain combines TRBV6-1 with TRBJ1-1, with D possibly TRBD1 on 5 matching bases. The ends were cut back, 2 bases at V and 1 base at J, with 8 bases in the middle. The CDR3 covers 14 residues. Germline V lookup: CDR1 MNHNS, CDR2 SASEGT. CDR3 loop: CASSERGRNTEAFF. The CDR3 DNA is TGTGCCAGCAGTGAAAGGGGAAGGAACACTGAAGCTTTCTTT.

The V gene is TRBV28, the J gene TRBJ1-6; D may be TRBD1 (5 bases). The CDR3 is 16 residues long. Germline loops: CDR1 MDHEN, CDR2 SYDVKM. V lost 1 base, J lost 7 bases, and 14 bases lay in between. The CDR3 loop is CASSLSAGLRNSPLHF. The CDR3 DNA is TGTGCCAGCAGTTTATCGGCGGGGCTGCGGAATTCACCCCTCCACTTT.

The chain combines TRBV27 with TRBJ2-5; D ambiguous. Germline V gives CDR1 MNHEY, CDR2 SMNVEV (reference sequence). CDR3 length: 15 residues. V lost 0 bases and J lost 3, with 11 bases in between. The CDR3 DNA reads TGTGCCAGCAGTTTATCGAGATACCCCGAAGAGACCCAGTACTTC. As protein: CASSLSRYPEETQYF.

This sequence joins TRBV6-5 and TRBJ1-5; a possible D gene is TRBD1 (5 bases). CDR3 length: 13 residues. Trimming removed 6 bases from V and 6 bases from J, with 12 bases in between. Germline-derived CDR1 and CDR2 are MNHEY and SVGAGI. The CDR3 loop reads CASSTGGGQPQHF. In DNA form, the CDR3 reads TGTGCCAGCAGCACCGGGGGGGGTCAGCCCCAGCATTTT.

This clone was found once. The genes are TRBV6-6 and TRBJ2-7; 10 bases map to TRBD2. This CDR3 is 16 amino acids long. The germline V gene encodes CDR1 MNHNY and CDR2 SVGAGI (reference sequence). V lost 2 bases to trimming and J lost 0 bases; unmatched junction nucleotides: 4. The CDR3 DNA reads TGTGCCAGCAGTTACCGGTCTAGCGGGGGCTCCTACGAGCAGTACTTC. This codes for CASSYRSSGGSYEQYF.

This clone was counted once. This sequence joins TRBV5-4 and TRBJ2-2, with D tentatively TRBD1 (6 bases). Trimming took 4 bases from V and 4 from J, leaving 17 bases between them. Germline values: CDR1 SGHNT, CDR2 YYREEE (reference sequence). The length of the CDR3 is 16 residues. The CDR3 DNA is TGTGCCAGCAGCCGGGACATCCTGCCCTCCACCGGGGAGCTGTTTTTT. Its protein product is CASSRDILPSTGELFF.

The gene calls are TRBV28 and TRBJ1-1; no definite D call. The V gene lost 0 bases and the J gene lost 5 bases, with 10 bases spanning the gap. The CDR3 runs 14 residues. Germline CDR1 is MDHEN and CDR2 is SYDVKM. The CDR3 DNA sequence: TGTGCCAGCAGTTTATGGGGTTTCGGGACTGAAGCTTTCTTT. Translation gives CASSLWGFGTEAFF.

The V call is TRBV11-2, the J call TRBJ2-1; 9 bases are a match to TRBD1. CDR1 is SGHAT, CDR2 FQNNGV, per germline. The CDR3 runs 13 residues. Unmatched junction bases numbered 6, after V lost 10 bases and J lost 5 bases. CDR3 nucleotide sequence: TGTGCCACTCAATGGACAGGGGACAATGAGCAGTTCTTC. Its protein product is CATQWTGDNEQFF. Full variable domain (remainder filled in from reference TRBV11-2 and TRBJ2-1): EAGVAQSPRYKIIEKRQSVAFWCNPISGHATLYWYQQILGQGPKLLIQFQNNGVVDDSQLPKDRFSAERLKGVDSTLKIQPAKLEDSAVYLCATQWTGDNEQFFGPGTRLTVL.

The V gene is TRBV11-2, the J gene TRBJ1-1; 7 nucleotides align to TRBD1. The V segment lost 5 bases and the J segment 7 bases; nucleotides outside the gene matches: 7. Germline V gives CDR1 SGHAT, CDR2 FQNNGV. The CDR3 runs to 13 residues. CDR3 DNA: TGTGCCAGCAGCAAATCGGGACAGCTTGAAGCTTTCTTT. Protein product: CASSKSGQLEAFF.

The chain is built from TRBV5-1 and TRBJ2-7; 10 bases match TRBD1. The CDR3 sequence is 16 residues long. Germline assignment: CDR1 SGHRS and CDR2 YFSETQ. V gave up 4 bases and J gave up 4 bases; unmatched junction bases: 11. This CDR3 is CASSPNKMGQGYEQYF. The CDR3 DNA reads as TGCGCCAGCAGCCCAAACAAAATGGGACAGGGGTACGAGCAGTACTTC.

V usage is TRBV5-1 and J usage is TRBJ2-7, with D perhaps TRBD1 (5 bases). The germline V gene has CDR1 SGHRS and CDR2 YFSETQ. The CDR3 is 15 residues long. V was cut by 4 bases and J by 3 bases, with 17 bases left in between. The CDR3: CASSMGRGRLYEQYF. The CDR3, as DNA: TGCGCCAGCAGCATGGGTAGGGGCAGACTCTACGAGCAGTACTTC.

J is TRBJ2-1 and V is TRBV11-2; D ambiguous. V dropped 2 bases and J dropped 3 bases, with 14 bases sitting between them. Germline loops: CDR1 SGHAT, CDR2 FQNNGV. This CDR3 is 16 amino acids long. The CDR3 reads CASSLRSAKDYNEQFF. The DNA of the CDR3 is TGTGCCAGCAGCTTAAGGTCAGCGAAGGACTACAATGAGCAGTTCTTC. The full variable domain, rest sourced from reference TRBV11-2 and TRBJ2-1, is EAGVAQSPRYKIIEKRQSVAFWCNPISGHATLYWYQQILGQGPKLLIQFQNNGVVDDSQLPKDRFSAERLKGVDSTLKIQPAKLEDSAVYLCASSLRSAKDYNEQFFGPGTRLTVL.

As regards this clone: Additional DNA sequences in this sample encode the identical CDR3. The gene calls are TRBV5-1 and TRBJ1-5, with TRBD1 identical over 7 bases. Germline assignment: CDR1 SGHRS and CDR2 YFSETQ. The junction had 3 bases not matched to a gene; V was cut back by 0 bases and J by 3 bases. This CDR3 spans 15 amino acids. As DNA, the CDR3 is TGCGCCAGCAGCTTGGGTGGGACAGACAATCAGCCCCAGCATTTT. This sequence encodes CASSLGGTDNQPQHF.